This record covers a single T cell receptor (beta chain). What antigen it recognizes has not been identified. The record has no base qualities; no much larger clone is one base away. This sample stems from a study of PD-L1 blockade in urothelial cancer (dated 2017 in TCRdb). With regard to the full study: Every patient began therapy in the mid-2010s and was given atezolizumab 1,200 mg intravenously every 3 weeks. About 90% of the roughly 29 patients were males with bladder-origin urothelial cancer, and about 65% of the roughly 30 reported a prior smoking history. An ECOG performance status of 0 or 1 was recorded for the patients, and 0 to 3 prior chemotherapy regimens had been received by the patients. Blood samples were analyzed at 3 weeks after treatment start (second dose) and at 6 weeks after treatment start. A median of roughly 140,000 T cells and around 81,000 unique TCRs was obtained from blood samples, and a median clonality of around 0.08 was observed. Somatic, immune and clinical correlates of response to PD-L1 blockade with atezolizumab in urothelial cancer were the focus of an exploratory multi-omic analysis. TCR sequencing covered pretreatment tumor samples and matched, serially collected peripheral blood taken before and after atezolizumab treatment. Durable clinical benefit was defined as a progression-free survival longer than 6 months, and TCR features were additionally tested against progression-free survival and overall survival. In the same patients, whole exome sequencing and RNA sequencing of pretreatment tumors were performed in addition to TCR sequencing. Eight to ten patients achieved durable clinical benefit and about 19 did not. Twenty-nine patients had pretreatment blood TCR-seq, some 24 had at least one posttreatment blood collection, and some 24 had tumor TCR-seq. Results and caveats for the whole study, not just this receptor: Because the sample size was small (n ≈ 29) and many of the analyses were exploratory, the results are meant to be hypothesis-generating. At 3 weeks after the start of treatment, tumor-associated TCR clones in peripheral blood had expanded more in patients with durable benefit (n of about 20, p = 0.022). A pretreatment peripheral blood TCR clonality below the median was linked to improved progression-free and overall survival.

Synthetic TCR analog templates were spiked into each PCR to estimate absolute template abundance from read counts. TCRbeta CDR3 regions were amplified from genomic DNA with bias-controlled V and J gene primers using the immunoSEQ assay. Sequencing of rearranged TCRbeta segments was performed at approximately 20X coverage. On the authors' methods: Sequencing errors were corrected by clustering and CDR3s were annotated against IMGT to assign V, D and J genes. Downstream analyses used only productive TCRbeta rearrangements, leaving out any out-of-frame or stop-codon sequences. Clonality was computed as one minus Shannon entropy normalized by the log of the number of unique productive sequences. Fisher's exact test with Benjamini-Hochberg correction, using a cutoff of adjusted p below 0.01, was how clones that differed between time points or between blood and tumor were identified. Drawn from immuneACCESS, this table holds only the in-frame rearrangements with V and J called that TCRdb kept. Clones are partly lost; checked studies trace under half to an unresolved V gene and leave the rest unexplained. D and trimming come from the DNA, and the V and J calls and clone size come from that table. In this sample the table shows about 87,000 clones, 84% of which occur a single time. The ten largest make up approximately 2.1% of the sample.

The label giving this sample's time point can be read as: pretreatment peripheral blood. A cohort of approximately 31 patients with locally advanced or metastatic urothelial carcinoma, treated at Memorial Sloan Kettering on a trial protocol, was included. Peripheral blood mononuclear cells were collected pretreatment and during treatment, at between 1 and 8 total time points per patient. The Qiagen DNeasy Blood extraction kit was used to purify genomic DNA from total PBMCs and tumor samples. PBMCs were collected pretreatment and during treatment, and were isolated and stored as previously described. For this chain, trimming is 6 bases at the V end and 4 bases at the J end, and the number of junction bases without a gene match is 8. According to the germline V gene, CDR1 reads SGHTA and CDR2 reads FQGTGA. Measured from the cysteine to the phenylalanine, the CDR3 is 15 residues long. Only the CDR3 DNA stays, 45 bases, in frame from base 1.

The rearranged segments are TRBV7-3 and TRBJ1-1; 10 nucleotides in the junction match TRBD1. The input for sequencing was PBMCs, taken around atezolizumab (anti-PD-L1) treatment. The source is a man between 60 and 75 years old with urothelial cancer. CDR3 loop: CASSRQGAGGTEAFF. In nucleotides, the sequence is TGTGCCAGCAGTCGACAGGGGGCCGGGGGCACTGAAGCTTTCTTT.